The 5 T cell receptor beta chains below come from one sample, sequenced in a study of molecular identifiers for immune sequencing clone quantification. TCRdb reanalysed the PCR reads using MiXCR and keeps one entry per CDR3 protein. The sample gives 88,000 or so distinct CDR3 sequences, around a fifth of which show up once; around 1% is in the top ten. The sample was naive CD8+ T cells from blood, with Jurkat cell RNA spiked in. The subset was: FACS-sorted CD8+CD4-CCR7+CD45RA+ naive T cells. These receptors were collected from a human donor in good health. Some libraries in this study had Jurkat cell RNA spiked in.

The sample holds a few counts of this clonotype. The chain is built from TRBV29-1 and TRBJ2-7; D perhaps matches TRBD2 (6 bases). This CDR3 has 13 amino acids. Per germline, CDR1 SQVTM and CDR2 ANQGSEA. The V end lost 7 bases, the J end lost 0 bases, and 13 bases lay between the germline ends. In DNA form, the CDR3 reads TGCAGCGCTGTGCGGGACGGCTCCTACGAGCAGTACTTC. The encoded protein is CSAVRDGSYEQYF.

As regards this clonotype: This may arise from a read error, as a much more abundant clone is one base away. This chain connects TRBV5-6 to TRBJ2-7; D possibly corresponds to TRBD2 (7 bases). The CDR3 contains 14 residues. Trimming removed 3 bases from V and 6 bases from J, with 16 bases in between. CDR1 and CDR2 from the germline V gene are SGHDT and YYEEEE. The chain's CDR3 is CASSWDGGLFEQYF. As DNA, the CDR3 is TGTGCCAGCAGCTGGGACGGGGGGCTTTTCGAGCAGTACTTC.

At least ten counts were recorded for this clonotype. The CDR3: CASSQGTSGILMADTQYF. CDR3 DNA: TGTGCCAGCAGCCAAGGTACTAGCGGGATCCTGATGGCAGATACGCAGTATTTT. V usage is TRBV14 and J usage is TRBJ2-3; 10 nucleotides match TRBD2. V was clipped by 1 base and J by 4 bases; unmatched bases: 11. The CDR3 runs 18 residues. The germline CDR1 and CDR2 sequences are SGHDN and FVKESK.

This clonotype has more than one count but fewer than ten. DNA of the CDR3: TGTGCCAGCGGTCTCACAGCTATTAACACTGAAGCTTTCTTT. It translates to CASGLTAINTEAFF. This chain links TRBV28 with TRBJ1-1, with D unresolved. Germline assignment: CDR1 MDHEN and CDR2 SYDVKM. The CDR3 has 14 amino acids. V was shortened by 8 bases and J by 2 bases, with 15 bases between the two germline ends.

In its sample, this clonotype was seen a few times. This may arise from a read error, as a much more abundant clone is one base away. The chain employs TRBV6-2 or TRBV6-3 and TRBJ2-3; possibly TRBD1 for D (5 bases). The tail of the sequence fits TRBJ1-5 better, so the J call may be wrong. Germline V lookup: CDR1 MNHEY, CDR2 SVGEGT. The CDR3 spans 15 residues. CDR3 in DNA: TGTGCCAGCAGTTACTGGGACCCCTTCACAGATACGCAGCATTTT. This encodes CASSYWDPFTDTQHF.